The clone carrying this TCR beta chain was counted only a few times. Its antigen is still unknown. Barcoded TCR alpha and TCR beta cDNA libraries with UMIs came from 5'RACE using constant-segment primers. TCRdb itself ran the 5' RACE reads through MiXCR, one entry per CDR3 protein. Of 250,000 to 300,000 distinct CDR3 sequences in the sample, 15% to 20% are singletons; the top ten hold 22%. This specimen comes from a study of T-cell memory formation after mild COVID-19. Study-wide context: Clustering of TCRs was largely donor specific.

This CDR3 is built from 15 residues. The trim removed 6 bases at V and 1 base at J, leaving 8 bases unmatched. General observations from the study: Clones shrinking from day 15 to 85 showed even CD4/CD8 mixes; later expanders tilted CD4+. Mainly in CM and EM were contracting CD4+ clones; CD8+ were in EMRA.

The rearrangement links TRBV12-3 or TRBV12-4 to TRBJ1-1; 7 bases map to TRBD1. The receptor's source is a man aged 18 to 35 who had mild COVID-19 (a few samples of this study predate the infection). Cell type and time point are not known. The sample consisted of PBMCs or a T cell subset sorted from them (not recorded which). CDR3 protein: CASRPDRVENTEAFF. CDR3 in DNA: TGTGCCAGCAGACCCGACAGGGTAGAGAACACTGAAGCTTTCTTT.